This TCR beta chain was sequenced during a study of Tregs in tolerant kidney transplant recipients. The overall study: The nonmyeloablative bone marrow transplants came from related graft donors, with transient mixed chimerism.

V lost 5 bases to trimming and J lost 7 bases; unmatched junction nucleotides: 12. This CDR3 contains 15 residues. Germline CDR1 SGHVS, CDR2 FQNEAQ. Unstimulated Tregs (CD4+CD25+CD127-) and CD4+CD25- non-Tregs were sorted from PBMCs. A single count supports this clone. The protocol was immunoSEQ multiplex PCR, while the TCRdb copy is restricted to in-frame clones and leaves out a portion. The repertoire consists of about 110,000 clones, with 90% occurring once and the leading ten covering nearly 0.35%. The TCR was taken from a human donor who received a combined kidney and bone marrow transplant. J is TRBJ2-7 and V is TRBV7-8; 9 bases are a match to TRBD2. The sequencing here drew on CD4+ T cells from blood, taken before the transplant. The CDR3 loop reads CASSQYGAGGREQYF. For the CDR3, the DNA is TGTGCCAGCAGCCAGTACGGAGCGGGAGGTCGGGAGCAGTACTTC.